These T cell receptor beta chains were read from a single sample in a study of cytomegalovirus exposure and HLA in healthy donors. Measured with immunoSEQ multiplex PCR; TCRdb has only the in-frame clones, and not every one. Among fewer than 150,000 clones, roughly 73% were seen once, and the ten largest hold approximately 14%. What was sequenced was PBMCs. Receptor source: a human donor in good health. Both conserved end residues are part of each CDR3. The D gene is left open where the match is weak. The size entry is marked missing in some rows and otherwise reads once, few, many or a size class.

D gene	V gene	J gene	clone size	CDR3 length	CDR3 protein	CDR3 DNA
.	TRBV14	TRBJ1-3	.	18	CASSRPGGARDSGNTIYF	TGTGCCAGCAGCCGCCCTGGGGGCGCCCGGGACTCTGGAAACACCATATATTTT
.	TRBV2	TRBJ2-2	.	13	CASPEPNTGELFF	TGTGCCAGCCCAGAACCGAACACCGGGGAGCTGTTTTTT
.	TRBV13	TRBJ1-6	.	15	CASSLGSSYNSPLHF	TGTGCCAGCAGCTTAGGGAGCTCCTATAATTCACCCCTCCACTTT
TRBD1	TRBV5-1	TRBJ1-1	.	15	CASSFPGQGLSGAFF	TGCGCCAGCAGCTTCCCGGGACAGGGCCTCTCGGGGGCTTTCTTT
TRBD2	TRBV7-8	TRBJ2-5	.	17	CASSHLGTSDPQETQYF	TGTGCCAGCAGCCACCTGGGGACTAGCGACCCTCAAGAGACCCAGTACTTC
.	TRBV6-1	TRBJ2-5	.	15	CASTGQFWGQETQYF	TGTGCCAGCACAGGACAGTTTTGGGGGCAAGAGACCCAGTACTTC
TRBD1	TRBV6-1	TRBJ2-7	.	15	CASSELRTGYGEQYF	TGTGCCAGCAGTGAACTCCGGACAGGGTACGGCGAGCAGTACTTC
TRBD2	TRBV18	TRBJ2-7	.	16	CASSPTGLAGVREQYF	TGTGCCAGCTCACCAACCGGACTAGCGGGGGTTCGAGAGCAGTACTTC
.	TRBV7-9	TRBJ2-1	once	17	CASSTQVWEASYNEQFF	TGTGCCAGCAGCACCCAGGTGTGGGAGGCCTCCTACAATGAGCAGTTCTTC
TRBD1	TRBV6-1	TRBJ1-1	once	14	CASDRDRLDTEAFF	TGTGCCAGCGACAGGGACCGGTTGGACACTGAAGCTTTCTTT
TRBD1	TRBV19	TRBJ2-1	.	13	CASSPWDREGQFF	TGTGCCAGTAGTCCCTGGGACAGGGAGGGGCAGTTCTTC
.	TRBV18	TRBJ2-7	.	16	CASSPPGLAPKDSQYF	TGTGCCAGCTCACCACCAGGGTTGGCACCAAAGGACAGCCAGTACTTC
.	TRBV7-6	TRBJ2-6	.	12	CASSTGANVLTF	TGTGCCAGCTCTACTGGGGCCAACGTCCTGACTTTC